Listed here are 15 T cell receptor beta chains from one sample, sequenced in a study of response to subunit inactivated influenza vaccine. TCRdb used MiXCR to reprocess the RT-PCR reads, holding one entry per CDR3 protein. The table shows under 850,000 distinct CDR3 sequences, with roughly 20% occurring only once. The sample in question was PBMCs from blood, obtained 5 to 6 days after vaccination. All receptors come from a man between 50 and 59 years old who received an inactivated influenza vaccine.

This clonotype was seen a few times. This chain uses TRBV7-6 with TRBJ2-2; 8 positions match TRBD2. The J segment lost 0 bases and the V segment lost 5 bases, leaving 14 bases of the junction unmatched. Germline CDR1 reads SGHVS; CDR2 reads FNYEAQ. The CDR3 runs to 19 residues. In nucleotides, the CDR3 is TGTGCCAGCAGCCCTCGTGGTAGCGGGGCGGCTGCGAACACCGGGGAGCTGTTTTTT. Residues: CASSPRGSGAAANTGELFF.

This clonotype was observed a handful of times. The CDR3 sequence: CSVGGTVETQYF. The CDR3 bases are TGCAGCGTTGGGGGGACAGTGGAGACCCAGTACTTC. The rearrangement joins TRBV29-1 to TRBJ2-5, with TRBD1 matching over 7 bases. This CDR3 spans 12 amino acids. The V gene end was trimmed by 4 bases and the J gene end by 5 bases; junction bases not matched to a gene: 4. CDR1 SQVTM and CDR2 ANQGSEA come from the germline V gene.

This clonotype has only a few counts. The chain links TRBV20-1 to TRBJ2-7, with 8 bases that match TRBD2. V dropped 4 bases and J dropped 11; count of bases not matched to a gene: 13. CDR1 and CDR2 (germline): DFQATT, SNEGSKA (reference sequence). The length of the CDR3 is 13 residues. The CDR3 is CSANEGLAKGEYF. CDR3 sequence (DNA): TGCAGTGCTAATGAAGGACTAGCCAAAGGGGAGTACTTC.

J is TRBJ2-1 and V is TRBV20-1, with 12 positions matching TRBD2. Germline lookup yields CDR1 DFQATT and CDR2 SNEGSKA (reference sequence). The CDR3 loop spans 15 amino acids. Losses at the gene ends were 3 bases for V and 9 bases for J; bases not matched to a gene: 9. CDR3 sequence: CSASSLAGGPGEQFF. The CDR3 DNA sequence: TGCAGTGCTAGTAGTCTAGCGGGGGGGCCCGGTGAGCAGTTCTTC.

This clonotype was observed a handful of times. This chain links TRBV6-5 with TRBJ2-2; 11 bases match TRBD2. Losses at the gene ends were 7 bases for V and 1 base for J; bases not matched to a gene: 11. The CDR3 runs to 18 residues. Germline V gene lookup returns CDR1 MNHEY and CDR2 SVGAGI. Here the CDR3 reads CASTLLGLAGQNTGELFF. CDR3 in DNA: TGTGCCAGCACCTTACTCGGACTAGCGGGCCAGAACACCGGGGAGCTGTTTTTT.

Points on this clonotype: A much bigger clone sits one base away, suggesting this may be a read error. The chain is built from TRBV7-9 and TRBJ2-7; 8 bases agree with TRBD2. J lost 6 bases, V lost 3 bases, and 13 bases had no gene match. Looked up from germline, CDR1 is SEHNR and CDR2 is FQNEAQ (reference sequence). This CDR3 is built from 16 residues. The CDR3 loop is CASSFGLAGPSCEQYF. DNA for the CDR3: TGTGCCAGCAGCTTCGGGTTAGCGGGACCTAGCTGCGAGCAGTACTTC.

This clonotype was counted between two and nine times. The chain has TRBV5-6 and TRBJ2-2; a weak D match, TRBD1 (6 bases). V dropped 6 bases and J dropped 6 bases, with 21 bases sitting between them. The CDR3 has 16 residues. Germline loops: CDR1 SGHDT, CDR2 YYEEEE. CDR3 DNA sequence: TGTGCCAGCACCCCCGGCGGTAACAGGGTCGCCGGGGAGCTGTTTTTT. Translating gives CASTPGGNRVAGELFF. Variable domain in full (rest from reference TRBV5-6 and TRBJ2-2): DAGVTQSPTHLIKTRGQQVTLRCSPKSGHDTVSWYQQALGQGPQFIFQYYEEEERQRGNFPDRFSGHQFPNYSSELNVNALLLGDSALYLCASTPGGNRVAGELFFGEGSRLTVL.

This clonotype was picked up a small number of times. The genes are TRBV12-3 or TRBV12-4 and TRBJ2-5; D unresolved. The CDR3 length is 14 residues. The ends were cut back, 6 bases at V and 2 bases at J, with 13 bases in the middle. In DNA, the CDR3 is TGTGCCAGCAGCCCTCGAGCCCTTCAAGAGACCCAGTACTTC. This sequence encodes CASSPRALQETQYF.

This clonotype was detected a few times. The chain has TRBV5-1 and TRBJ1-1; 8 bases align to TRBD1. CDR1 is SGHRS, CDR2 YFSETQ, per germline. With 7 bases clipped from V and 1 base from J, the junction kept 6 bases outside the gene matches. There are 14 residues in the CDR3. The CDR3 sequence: CASGTGWPNTEAFF. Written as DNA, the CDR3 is TGCGCCAGCGGGACAGGTTGGCCGAACACTGAAGCTTTCTTT. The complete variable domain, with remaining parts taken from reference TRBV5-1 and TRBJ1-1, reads KAGVTQTPRYLIKTRGQQVTLSCSPISGHRSVSWYQQTPGQGLQFLFEYFSETQRNKGNFPGRFSGRQFSNSRSEMNVSTLELGDSALYLCASGTGWPNTEAFFGQGTRLTVV.

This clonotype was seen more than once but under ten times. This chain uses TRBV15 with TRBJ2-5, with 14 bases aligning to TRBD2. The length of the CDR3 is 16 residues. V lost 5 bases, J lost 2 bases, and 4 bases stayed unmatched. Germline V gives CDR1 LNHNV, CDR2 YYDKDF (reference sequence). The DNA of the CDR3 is TGTGCCACCAGCGGGGGACTAGCGGGGGCACAAGAGACCCAGTACTTC. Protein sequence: CATSGGLAGAQETQYF.

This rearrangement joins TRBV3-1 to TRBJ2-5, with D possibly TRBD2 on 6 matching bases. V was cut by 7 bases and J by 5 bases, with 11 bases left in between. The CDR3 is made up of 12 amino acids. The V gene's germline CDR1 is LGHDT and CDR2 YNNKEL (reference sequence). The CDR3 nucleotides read TGTGCCAGCACTTCCCGGGGGGAGACCCAGTACTTC. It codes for CASTSRGETQYF.

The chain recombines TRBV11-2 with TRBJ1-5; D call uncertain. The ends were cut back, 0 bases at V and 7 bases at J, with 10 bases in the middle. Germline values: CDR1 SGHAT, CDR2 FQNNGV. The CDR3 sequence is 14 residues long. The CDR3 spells CASSLEGIRQPQHF. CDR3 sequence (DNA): TGTGCCAGCAGCTTAGAGGGGATACGGCAGCCCCAGCATTTT.

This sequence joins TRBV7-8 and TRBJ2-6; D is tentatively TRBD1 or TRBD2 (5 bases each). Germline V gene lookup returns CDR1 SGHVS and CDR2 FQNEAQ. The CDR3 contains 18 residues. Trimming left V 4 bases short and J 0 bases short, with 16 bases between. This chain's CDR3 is CASSYGRGLLSGANVLTF. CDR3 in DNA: TGTGCCAGCAGCTACGGTCGGGGCCTACTCTCTGGGGCCAACGTCCTGACTTTC.

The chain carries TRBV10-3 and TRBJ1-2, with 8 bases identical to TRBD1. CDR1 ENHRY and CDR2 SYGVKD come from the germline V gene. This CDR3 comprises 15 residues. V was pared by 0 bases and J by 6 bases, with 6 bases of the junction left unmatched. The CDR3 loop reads CAISESTTGANGYTF. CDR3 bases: TGTGCCATCAGTGAGTCTACGACAGGGGCTAATGGCTACACCTTC.

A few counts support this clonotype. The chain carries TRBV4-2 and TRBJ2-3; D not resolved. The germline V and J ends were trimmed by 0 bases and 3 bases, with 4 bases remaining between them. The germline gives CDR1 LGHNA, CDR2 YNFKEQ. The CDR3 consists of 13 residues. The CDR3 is CASSQDLTDTQYF. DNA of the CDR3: TGTGCCAGCAGCCAAGATTTGACAGATACGCAGTATTTT.